This is a list of T cell receptor beta chains from one sample in a study of T-cell memory formation after mild COVID-19. TCRdb itself ran the 5' RACE reads through MiXCR, one entry per CDR3 protein. The sample shows fewer than 400,000 distinct CDR3 sequences, roughly 15% of them seen only once. The sequenced material came from PBMCs or a T cell subset sorted from them (not recorded which). The receptors stem from a man aged 18 to 35 who had mild COVID-19 (a few samples of this study predate the infection). Cell type and time point are not known. CDR3s leave out the opening cysteine and the closing phenylalanine or tryptophan. The listing skips clone size in some rows; elsewhere it reads once, few, many or a size class.

v_call,clone_size,j_call,cdr3_aa
TRBV7-2,.,TRBJ2-4,ASSPQGASGIIQY
TRBV29-1,.,TRBJ1-2,SVEEWDRDGYT
TRBV7-6,.,TRBJ2-3,ASSLVVFPDTQY
TRBV7-8,many,TRBJ2-3,ASSLEGAATDTQY
TRBV12-3/TRBV12-4,.,TRBJ2-6,ASSLAPRVAGANVLT
TRBV7-2,many,TRBJ2-6,ASSLEVSGANVLT
TRBV2,.,TRBJ2-2,ASSGAANTGELF
TRBV27,.,TRBJ1-1,ASSSRQLNTEAF
TRBV11-2,.,TRBJ2-1,ASSLWRGGYEQF
TRBV7-2,.,TRBJ1-2,ASSLGRASYGYT
TRBV7-2,.,TRBJ1-4,ASSLYEGQKLF
TRBV12-3/TRBV12-4,.,TRBJ2-5,ASSRLAGASQETQY
TRBV20-1,many,TRBJ2-7,SASPGLGGGEQY
TRBV29-1,.,TRBJ2-3,SVNTGPGDTQY
TRBV20-1,few,TRBJ1-6,SGTPYQEAGALH
TRBV7-2,many,TRBJ2-2,ASSPTKQGTSTGELF
TRBV7-2,many,TRBJ2-1,ASSLGGPSSYNEQF
TRBV6-2/TRBV6-3,.,TRBJ2-5,ASSYTEGGAETQY
TRBV9,.,TRBJ1-5,ASSVGHLRSQPQH
TRBV12-3/TRBV12-4,few,TRBJ2-7,ASSYTGGPNEQY
TRBV6-5,few,TRBJ2-1,ASRTGRNEQF
TRBV29-1,.,TRBJ2-2,SAAGTSHTGELF
TRBV5-1,.,TRBJ2-7,ASSPFLWTSGGHSYEQY
TRBV28,.,TRBJ1-2,ASSLLGPYYGYT
TRBV9,few,TRBJ2-2,ASSTGQGATGELF
TRBV18,few,TRBJ2-1,ASSRLVRHNEQF
TRBV6-6,.,TRBJ2-5,ASILGRQIQETQY
TRBV12-3/TRBV12-4,.,TRBJ2-7,AGRTVLYEQY